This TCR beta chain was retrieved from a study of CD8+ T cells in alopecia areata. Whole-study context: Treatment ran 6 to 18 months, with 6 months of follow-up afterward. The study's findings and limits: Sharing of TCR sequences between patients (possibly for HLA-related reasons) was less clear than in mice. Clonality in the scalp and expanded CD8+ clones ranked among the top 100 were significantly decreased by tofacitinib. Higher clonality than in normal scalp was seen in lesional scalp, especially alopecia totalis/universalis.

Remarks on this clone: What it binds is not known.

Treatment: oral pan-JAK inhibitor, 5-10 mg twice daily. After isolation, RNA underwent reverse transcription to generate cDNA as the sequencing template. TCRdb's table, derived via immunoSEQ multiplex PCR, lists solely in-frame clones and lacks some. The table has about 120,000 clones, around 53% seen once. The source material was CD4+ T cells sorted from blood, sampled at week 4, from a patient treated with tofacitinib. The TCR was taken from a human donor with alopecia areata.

The CDR3 protein is CASSSGQGTQPQHF. The CDR3 nucleotides are TGTGCCAGCAGTTCGGGACAGGGAACTCAGCCCCAGCATTTT. This rearrangement joins TRBV6-1 to TRBJ1-5; TRBD1 agrees at 9 bases. Unmatched junction bases numbered 5, after V lost 5 bases and J lost 6 bases. The germline gives CDR1 MNHNS, CDR2 SASEGT. The CDR3 spans 14 residues.